This TCR beta chain was observed in a study of blood T cell repertoires in COVID-19 (dated by TCRdb to 2020 to 2022). For context, the study as a whole: Collaborator samples came from the United States, Italy and Spain and covered acute and convalescent phases of COVID-19. The prospective study material was composed of cDNA or gDNA derived from T cells, B-cell-depleted T cells, or PBMCs. Deeply sampled blood TCRbeta repertoires from subjects exposed to, actively infected with, or recovered from COVID-19 were included in the dataset. The repertoires were released in a freely available public database meant as a resource for research on the immune response to SARS-CoV-2. The samples were drawn from two sources: the first 160 participants of the ongoing ImmuneRACE study, and 950 to 1,500 subjects contributed by 6 global collaborators. The sample metadata nearly always contained a de-identified subject ID, COVID-19 status, age in years and sex. HLA class I and class II types, where available, came from metadata supplied by the sample provider rather than from assay-based typing. Paper-wide results and their limitations: The quantity of clinical and demographic metadata differed by source and by participant and was supplied without curation.

The CDR3 holds 14 amino acids from the cysteine to the phenylalanine. Only the CDR3 DNA stays, 42 bases, in frame from base 1. Trimming costs V 5 bases and J 6 bases, and their ends lie 13 bases apart. Based on the germline V gene (reference sequence), the CDR1 and CDR2 sequences are SSHAT and FNYEAQ. Each collaborating institution followed its own protocols to collect whole blood in K2EDTA tubes. Collaborator samples were shipped for TCRbeta analysis as frozen whole blood, isolated PBMCs, or DNA extracted from either sample type. In the case of this clone: Its antigen is unknown. No much larger clone exists at a distance of one base, and base qualities are not known.

TCRbeta CDR3 regions were amplified from genomic DNA by means of the immunoSEQ Assay, a bias-controlled multiplex PCR. In the original analysis: The number of nucleated cells in each sample was estimated from the amplification of reference gene primers within the assay. Sequence reads were collapsed and filtered to measure the absolute abundance of every unique TCRbeta CDR3 rearrangement. Productive Simpson clonality was computed per sample as the square root of Simpson's diversity index over productive rearrangements. Imported from immuneACCESS, the table was reduced by TCRdb to in-frame sequences with V and J called. These copies leave out some clones; in studies compared against another copy, an unresolved V gene accounts for under half, and the cause of the remainder is not known. V, J and clone size reflect that table, while D and trimming were determined from the DNA. For this sample the table gives under 300,000 clones, of which about 88% were detected only once. In total, the top ten clones hold under 9% of the sample.

Sequencing used peripheral blood. The source of this sequence is a woman between 70 and 85 years old with active or convalescent COVID-19. This receptor chain uses TRBV7-7 and TRBJ1-4, with TRBD1 as a weak D call on 5 bases. The DNA sequence is as follows: TGTGCCAGCAGCGCCGGGACTAACGATGAAAAACTGTTTTTT. The resulting protein is CASSAGTNDEKLFF.